This record looks at one TCR beta chain sequence and its context. Antigen unknown. V lost 3 bases to trimming and J lost 5 bases; unmatched junction nucleotides: 7. CDR1 SNHLY and CDR2 FYNNEI come from the germline V gene. There are 17 residues in the CDR3. Aged 20-50 years with median approximately 40 years, adult controls were healthy nonsmokers. These data come from a study of naive CD8 T cells in extremely preterm neonates. General study results and limits: The authors flagged variable productive template counts in preterm samples.

Profiled with immunoSEQ multiplex PCR; TCRdb holds only in-frame clones, not every one. Found here are 4,000 to 6,000 clones, approximately 98% of them singletons; the top ten hold 0.56%. Material: naive CD8+ T cells from blood. This sequence was found in a human donor in good health. This sequence joins TRBV2 and TRBJ2-3, with 14 bases lining up with TRBD2. This CDR3 reads CASSEEGLAGERDTQYF. The DNA for the CDR3 is TGTGCCAGCAGTGAGGAGGGACTAGCGGGAGAAAGAGATACGCAGTATTTT.